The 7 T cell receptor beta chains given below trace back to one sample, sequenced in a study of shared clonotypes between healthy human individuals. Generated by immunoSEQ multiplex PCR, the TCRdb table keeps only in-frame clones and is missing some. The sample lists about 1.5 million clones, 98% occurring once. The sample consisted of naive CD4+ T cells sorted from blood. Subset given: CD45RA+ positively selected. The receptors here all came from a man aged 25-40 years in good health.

The CDR3 is CASIGASSGNEQFF. The CDR3 DNA reads TGTGCCAGCATTGGAGCGAGTAGTGGGAATGAGCAGTTCTTC. The chain links TRBV5-4 to TRBJ2-1; no definite D call. The germline V and J ends were trimmed by 6 bases and 7 bases, with 17 bases remaining between them. The CDR3 sequence is 14 residues long. The germline V gene has CDR1 SGHNT and CDR2 YYREEE (reference sequence).

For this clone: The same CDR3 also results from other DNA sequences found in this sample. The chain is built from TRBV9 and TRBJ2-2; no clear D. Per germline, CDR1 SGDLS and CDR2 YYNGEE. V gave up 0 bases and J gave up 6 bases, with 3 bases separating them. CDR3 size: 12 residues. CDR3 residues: CASSVVAGELFF. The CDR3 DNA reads TGTGCCAGCAGCGTAGTAGCCGGGGAGCTGTTTTTT. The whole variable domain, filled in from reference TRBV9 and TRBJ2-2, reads DSGVTQTPKHLITATGQRVTLRCSPRSGDLSVYWYQQSLDQGLQFLIQYYNGEERAKGNILERFSAQQFPDLHSELNLSSLELGDSALYFCASSVVAGELFFGEGSRLTVL.

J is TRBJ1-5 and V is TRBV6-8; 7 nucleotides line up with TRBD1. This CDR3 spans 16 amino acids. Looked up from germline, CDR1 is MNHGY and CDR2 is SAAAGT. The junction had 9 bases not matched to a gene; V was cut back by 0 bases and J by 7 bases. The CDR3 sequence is CASSYSGDSGGQPQHF. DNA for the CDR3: TGTGCCAGCAGTTACTCGGGGGACAGTGGAGGACAGCCCCAGCATTTT.

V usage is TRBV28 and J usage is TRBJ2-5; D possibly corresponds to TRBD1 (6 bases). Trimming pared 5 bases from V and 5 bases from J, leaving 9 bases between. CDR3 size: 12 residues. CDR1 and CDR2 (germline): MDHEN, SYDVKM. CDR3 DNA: TGTGCCAGCAGTATACAGGGTGAGACCCAGTACTTC. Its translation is CASSIQGETQYF.

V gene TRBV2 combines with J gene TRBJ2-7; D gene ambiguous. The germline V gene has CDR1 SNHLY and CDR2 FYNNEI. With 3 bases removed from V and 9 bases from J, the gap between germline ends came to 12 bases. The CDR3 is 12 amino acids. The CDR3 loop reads CASSDQKPLQYF. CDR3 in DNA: TGTGCCAGCAGTGACCAAAAGCCCTTGCAGTACTTC. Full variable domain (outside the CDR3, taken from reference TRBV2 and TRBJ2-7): EPEVTQTPSHQVTQMGQEVILRCVPISNHLYFYWYRQILGQKVEFLVSFYNNEISEKSEIFDDQFSVERPDGSNFTLKIRSTKLEDSAMYFCASSDQKPLQYFGPGTRLTVT.

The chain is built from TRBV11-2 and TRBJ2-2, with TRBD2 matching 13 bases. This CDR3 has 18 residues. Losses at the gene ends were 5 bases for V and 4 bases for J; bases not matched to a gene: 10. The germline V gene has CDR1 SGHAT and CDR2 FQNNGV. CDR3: CASSLGTSGTLSTGELFF. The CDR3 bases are TGTGCCAGCAGCCTCGGGACTAGCGGGACCCTCTCCACCGGGGAGCTGTTTTTT.

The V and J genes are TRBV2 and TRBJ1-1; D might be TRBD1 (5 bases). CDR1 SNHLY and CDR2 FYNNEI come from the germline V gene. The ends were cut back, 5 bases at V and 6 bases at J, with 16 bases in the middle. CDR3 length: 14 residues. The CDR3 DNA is TGTGCCAGCAGTATGGGCCGGGACCTATCTGAAGCTTTCTTT. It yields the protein CASSMGRDLSEAFF. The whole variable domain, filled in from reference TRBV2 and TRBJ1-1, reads EPEVTQTPSHQVTQMGQEVILRCVPISNHLYFYWYRQILGQKVEFLVSFYNNEISEKSEIFDDQFSVERPDGSNFTLKIRSTKLEDSAMYFCASSMGRDLSEAFFGQGTRLTVV.